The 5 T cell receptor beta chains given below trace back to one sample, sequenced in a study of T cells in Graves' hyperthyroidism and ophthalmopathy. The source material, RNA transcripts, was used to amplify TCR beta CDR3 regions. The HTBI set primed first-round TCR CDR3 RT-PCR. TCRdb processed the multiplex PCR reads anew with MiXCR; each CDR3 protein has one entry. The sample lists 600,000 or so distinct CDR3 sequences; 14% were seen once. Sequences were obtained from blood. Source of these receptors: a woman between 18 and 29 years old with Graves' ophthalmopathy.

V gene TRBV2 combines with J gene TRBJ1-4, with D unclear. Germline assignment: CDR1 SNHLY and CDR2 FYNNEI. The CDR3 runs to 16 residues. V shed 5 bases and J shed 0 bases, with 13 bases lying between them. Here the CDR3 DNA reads TGTGCCAGCAGTTACTATGCCGGGGCAACTAATGAAAAACTGTTTTTT. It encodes CASSYYAGATNEKLFF. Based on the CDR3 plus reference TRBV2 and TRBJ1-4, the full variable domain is EPEVTQTPSHQVTQMGQEVILRCVPISNHLYFYWYRQILGQKVEFLVSFYNNEISEKSEIFDDQFSVERPDGSNFTLKIRSTKLEDSAMYFCASSYYAGATNEKLFFGSGTQLSVL.

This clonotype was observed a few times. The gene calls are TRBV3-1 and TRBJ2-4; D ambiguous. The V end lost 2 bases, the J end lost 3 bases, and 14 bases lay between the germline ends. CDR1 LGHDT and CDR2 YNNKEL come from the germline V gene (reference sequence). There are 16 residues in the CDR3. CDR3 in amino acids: CASSQKHGPRKNIQYF. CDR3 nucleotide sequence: TGTGCCAGCAGCCAAAAGCACGGGCCCCGCAAAAACATTCAGTACTTC.

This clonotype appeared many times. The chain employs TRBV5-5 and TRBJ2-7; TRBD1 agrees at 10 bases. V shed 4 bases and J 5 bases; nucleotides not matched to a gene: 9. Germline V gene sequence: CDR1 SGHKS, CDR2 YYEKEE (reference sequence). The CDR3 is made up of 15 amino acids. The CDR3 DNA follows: TGTGCCAGCAGCCCCTCCGGGACAGGGGTCCACGAGCAGTACTTC. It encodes CASSPSGTGVHEQYF.

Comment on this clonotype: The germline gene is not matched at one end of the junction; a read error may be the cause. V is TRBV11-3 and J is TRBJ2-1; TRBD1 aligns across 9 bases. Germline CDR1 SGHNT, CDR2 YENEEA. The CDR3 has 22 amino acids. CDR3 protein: CASSQEKQAGTGYRGHYNEQFF. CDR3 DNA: TGCGCCAGCAGCCAAGAAAAGCAAGCGGGGACAGGTTACAGGGGGCACTATAATGAGCAGTTCTTC.

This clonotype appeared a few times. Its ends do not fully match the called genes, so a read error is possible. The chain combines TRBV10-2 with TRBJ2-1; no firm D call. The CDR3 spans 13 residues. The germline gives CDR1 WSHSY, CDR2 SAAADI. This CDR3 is CASSESTYDEQFF. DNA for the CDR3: TGCGCCAGCAGTGAGTCGACCTACGATGAGCAGTTCTTC.